The 27 T cell receptor beta chains presented below share a single source sample, sequenced in a study of OX40 agonist ivuxolimab in advanced cancers. The method was immunoSEQ multiplex PCR; TCRdb's version includes in-frame clones alone and lacks a portion of them. Of fewer than 25,000 clones in the sample, 85% to 90% were seen once. The source material was CD4+ or CD8+ T cells sorted from blood, sampled in a trial of the OX40 agonist ivuxolimab. These TCRs come from an adult with an advanced solid tumor such as melanoma, head and neck, liver or kidney cancer.

V usage is TRBV9 and J usage is TRBJ2-5; TRBD1 is a possible D gene (7 bases). V was clipped by 0 bases and J by 2 bases, with 14 bases between them. This CDR3 spans 16 amino acids. Germline V gives CDR1 SGDLS, CDR2 YYNGEE. The CDR3 DNA follows: TGTGCCAGCAGCGTAGGAGGGGGCAGCGGGCAAGAGACCCAGTACTTC. It translates to CASSVGGGSGQETQYF.

The chain recombines TRBV5-1 with TRBJ2-7, with D unclear. Trimming cost V 2 bases and J 1 base, with 7 bases left between them. CDR1 and CDR2 (germline): SGHRS, YFSETQ. This CDR3 has 13 amino acids. CDR3 region: CASSFTESYEQYF. The CDR3 DNA reads TGCGCCAGCAGCTTTACCGAATCCTACGAGCAGTACTTC.

This chain joins TRBV11-2 and TRBJ2-7, with D hard to call. There are 15 residues in the CDR3. Germline V gene data show CDR1 as SGHAT and CDR2 as FQNNGV. Trimming took 0 bases from V and 4 from J, leaving 13 bases between them. CDR3 sequence: CASSLEWGWEYEQYF. The CDR3 region has the DNA TGTGCCAGCAGCTTAGAATGGGGTTGGGAATACGAGCAGTACTTC.

This clone was counted a few times. CDR3: CASSYERETQYF. The CDR3, as DNA: TGTGCCAGCAGTTACGAGCGGGAGACCCAGTACTTC. The chain uses TRBV6-5 and TRBJ2-5; maybe TRBD2 (5 bases). V was shortened by 2 bases and J by 5 bases, with 6 bases between the two germline ends. In germline, CDR1 is MNHEY, CDR2 SVGAGI. The CDR3 consists of 12 residues.

This clone is medium-sized in the sample. The chain carries TRBV5-6 and TRBJ1-5, with TRBD1 matching 12 bases. CDR3 length: 15 residues. CDR1 and CDR2 from the germline V gene are SGHDT and YYEEEE. Losses at the gene ends were 2 bases for V and 6 bases for J; bases not matched to a gene: 3. CDR3 nucleotide sequence: TGTGCCAGCAGCTTCGGGACAGGGGGCATTCAGCCCCAGCATTTT. Amino acid sequence: CASSFGTGGIQPQHF.

The chain employs TRBV7-2 and TRBJ2-7; D tentatively reads TRBD1 or TRBD2 (6 bases each). CDR3 length: 17 amino acids. V shed 1 base and J shed 6 bases, with 22 bases lying between them. Per the germline V gene, CDR1 is SGHTA and CDR2 is FQGNSA. The CDR3 spells CASSLESAVGSGAEQYF. The CDR3 DNA reads as TGTGCCAGCAGCTTAGAGTCGGCCGTCGGTTCGGGGGCCGAGCAGTACTTC.

This chain joins TRBV27 and TRBJ2-1; 7 nucleotides agree with TRBD2. The germline V gene has CDR1 MNHEY and CDR2 SMNVEV (reference sequence). The V and J ends lost 3 bases and 6 bases, in that order; junction bases with no gene match: 2. This CDR3 spans 13 amino acids. DNA for the CDR3: TGTGCCAGCAGTTTTGCTAGCGGCAATGAGCAGTTCTTC. It specifies CASSFASGNEQFF.

The rearrangement links TRBV4-1 to TRBJ2-1; TRBD2 agrees at 10 bases. The CDR3 runs 16 residues. With 0 bases clipped from V and 4 bases from J, the junction kept 3 bases outside the gene matches. Germline V gene lookup returns CDR1 MGHRA and CDR2 YSYEKL. The CDR3 sequence is CASSQDWTSGYNEQFF. CDR3 DNA sequence: TGCGCCAGCAGCCAAGATTGGACTAGCGGATACAATGAGCAGTTCTTC.

The chain employs TRBV7-9 and TRBJ1-1; D not certain. Deletions cut 4 bases from V and 1 base from J, with 7 bases between. From germline, CDR1 is SEHNR and CDR2 FQNEAQ (reference sequence). This CDR3 is 13 amino acids long. In DNA, the CDR3 is TGTGCCAGCAGCTCCACAGAGAACACTGAAGCTTTCTTT. Its protein product is CASSSTENTEAFF.

J is TRBJ2-7 and V is TRBV13; no clear D. The length of the CDR3 is 12 residues. The V gene lost 5 bases and the J gene lost 8 bases, with 13 bases spanning the gap. Germline CDR1 reads PRHDT; CDR2 reads FYEKMQ (reference sequence). CDR3 amino acids: CASSGPNLKQYF. The CDR3 region has the DNA TGTGCCAGCAGCGGGCCCAACCTCAAGCAGTACTTC.

The chain couples TRBV6-6 to TRBJ1-1; TRBD1 aligns across 9 bases. The CDR3 runs to 12 residues. Germline CDR1 MNHNY, CDR2 SVGAGI (reference sequence). Trimming at V came to 7 bases and at J to 10 bases, leaving 7 bases not matched to a gene. The CDR3 here is CASIHRGRGAFF. The CDR3 bases are TGTGCCAGCATTCACAGGGGGCGGGGAGCTTTCTTT.

The CDR3 loop is CASSEVAGTEQYF. The CDR3 nucleotides are TGTGCCAGCAGTGAAGTTGCAGGGACCGAGCAGTACTTC. The chain recombines TRBV6-1 with TRBJ2-7; D is perhaps TRBD1 or TRBD2 (5 bases each). Germline CDR1 reads MNHNS; CDR2 reads SASEGT. This CDR3 spans 13 amino acids. Trimming cost V 1 base and J 6 bases, with 10 bases left between them.

This clone is labeled medium-sized. V is TRBV7-3 and J is TRBJ2-1; D not resolved. Germline V gene lookup returns CDR1 SGHTA and CDR2 FQGTGA. Trimming took off 5 bases at V and 5 bases at J, with 13 bases between the two ends. The CDR3 length is 14 residues. This CDR3 is CASSAWPLDNEQFF. CDR3 sequence (DNA): TGTGCCAGCAGCGCCTGGCCCCTTGACAATGAGCAGTTCTTC.

This chain joins TRBV28 and TRBJ2-2, with TRBD1 matching 10 bases. Germline V gives CDR1 MDHEN, CDR2 SYDVKM. The CDR3 sequence is 15 residues long. Trimming took 5 bases from V and 7 from J; bases not matched to a gene: 7. CDR3: CASSPRQGAIGELFF. The CDR3 DNA is TGTGCCAGCAGTCCGAGACAGGGGGCTATCGGGGAGCTGTTTTTT.

V usage is TRBV27 and J usage is TRBJ1-1; unclear D gene. The V end was cut by 3 bases, the J end by 3 bases, with 8 bases between. The CDR3 has 13 residues. Germline values: CDR1 MNHEY, CDR2 SMNVEV (reference sequence). The CDR3 DNA sequence: TGTGCCAGCAGTTTTAACAGATACACTGAAGCTTTCTTT. Residues: CASSFNRYTEAFF.

This sequence joins TRBV27 and TRBJ1-4; D call uncertain. V lost 7 bases to trimming and J lost 0 bases, with 12 bases between them. This CDR3 contains 15 residues. From germline, CDR1 is MNHEY and CDR2 SMNVEV (reference sequence). CDR3 DNA: TGTGCCAGCAACCCTAGGGCCCCAACTAATGAAAAACTGTTTTTT. It is translated as CASNPRAPTNEKLFF. Drawing the rest from reference TRBV27 and TRBJ1-4, the complete variable domain is EAQVTQNPRYLITVTGKKLTVTCSQNMNHEYMSWYRQDPGLGLRQIYYSMNVEVTDKGDVPEGYKVSRKEKRNFPLILESPSPNQTSLYFCASNPRAPTNEKLFFGSGTQLSVL.

The CDR3 region has the DNA TGTGCCAGCCACCCGGGACAGAGCAATCAGCCCCAGCATTTT. Translating gives CASHPGQSNQPQHF. The V gene is TRBV19, the J gene TRBJ1-5, with 7 positions matching TRBD1. Germline lookup yields CDR1 LNHDA and CDR2 SQIVND (reference sequence). This CDR3 has 14 amino acids. V gave up 9 bases and J gave up 1 base; unmatched junction bases: 6.

The V and J genes are TRBV4-1 and TRBJ2-1; D ambiguous. The V and J ends lost 0 bases and 3 bases respectively, with 9 bases between them. Germline lookup yields CDR1 MGHRA and CDR2 YSYEKL. CDR3 length: 15 residues. CDR3 in DNA: TGCGCCAGCAGCCAAGAGAGTGGGGTCTACAATGAGCAGTTCTTC. Translating it yields CASSQESGVYNEQFF.

The chain is built from TRBV27 and TRBJ1-2, with 7 bases lining up with TRBD1. The germline CDR1 and CDR2 sequences are MNHEY and SMNVEV (reference sequence). This CDR3 comprises 14 residues. The junction had 9 bases not matched to a gene; V was cut back by 5 bases and J by 6 bases. CDR3 amino acids: CASSGVETGHGYTF. The CDR3 bases are TGTGCCAGCAGTGGGGTGGAGACAGGGCATGGCTACACCTTC.

In nucleotides, the CDR3 is TGTGCCAGCAGTTTGGGGACTAGATCCACAGATACGCAGTATTTT. Translating gives CASSLGTRSTDTQYF. The V and J genes are TRBV27 and TRBJ2-3; 8 bases agree with TRBD2. The CDR3 is 15 amino acids. CDR1 and CDR2 from the germline V gene are MNHEY and SMNVEV (reference sequence). V lost 3 bases, J lost 2 bases, and 4 bases stayed unmatched.

J is TRBJ2-7 and V is TRBV5-6; perhaps TRBD1 as D (6 bases). Trimming shortened V by 3 bases and J by 2 bases, and 12 bases separated the two germline ends. Germline V gene data show CDR1 as SGHDT and CDR2 as YYEEEE. CDR3 length: 14 residues. The CDR3 nucleotides read TGTGCCAGCAGCTCTTGGACAGCCCCCTACGAGCAGTACTTC. This translates into CASSSWTAPYEQYF.

CDR3: CASSEFYRDRADEKLFF. CDR3 coding DNA: TGTGCCAGCAGTGAATTTTACCGAGACAGGGCAGATGAAAAACTGTTTTTT. The rearrangement joins TRBV6-1 to TRBJ1-4; TRBD1 matches 7 bases. The CDR3 extends over 17 amino acids. Germline CDR1 MNHNS, CDR2 SASEGT. V shed 2 bases and J 6 bases; nucleotides not matched to a gene: 12.

J is TRBJ2-3 and V is TRBV7-3, with D possibly being TRBD2 (5 bases). This CDR3 has 14 residues. CDR1 is SGHTA, CDR2 FQGTGA, per germline. V gave up 5 bases and J gave up 4 bases, with 13 bases separating them. In DNA form, the CDR3 reads TGTGCCAGCAGCCGCGGGCCCGCCTCAGATACGCAGTATTTT. It is translated as CASSRGPASDTQYF.

The rearrangement links TRBV18 to TRBJ2-7; D is unclear. CDR3 length: 14 amino acids. Trimming took off 0 bases at V and 3 bases at J, with 9 bases between the two ends. Germline-derived CDR1 and CDR2 are KGHSH and LQKENI. CDR3 amino acids: CASSPPGRHYEQYF. The DNA of the CDR3 is TGTGCCAGCTCACCACCCGGACGGCACTACGAGCAGTACTTC.

The chain carries TRBV5-4 and TRBJ1-1; 9 bases line up with TRBD1. The V segment lost 1 base and the J segment 2 bases; nucleotides outside the gene matches: 3. This CDR3 has 15 amino acids. Per germline, CDR1 SGHNT and CDR2 YYREEE (reference sequence). The CDR3 loop reads CASSLWDRANTEAFF. The CDR3 DNA follows: TGTGCCAGCAGCTTGTGGGACAGGGCTAACACTGAAGCTTTCTTT.

The rearrangement joins TRBV11-2 to TRBJ2-7; 7 positions agree with TRBD1. This CDR3 region has 16 residues. The junction had 8 bases not matched to a gene; V was cut back by 0 bases and J by 3 bases. Germline V gives CDR1 SGHAT, CDR2 FQNNGV. CDR3 in DNA: TGTGCCAGCAGCTTAGAGTGGTCCAGGGGGAGCTACGAGCAGTACTTC. This translates into CASSLEWSRGSYEQYF. The whole variable domain, filled in from reference TRBV11-2 and TRBJ2-7, reads EAGVAQSPRYKIIEKRQSVAFWCNPISGHATLYWYQQILGQGPKLLIQFQNNGVVDDSQLPKDRFSAERLKGVDSTLKIQPAKLEDSAVYLCASSLEWSRGSYEQYFGPGTRLTVT.

The chain carries TRBV5-1 and TRBJ1-6; unclear D gene. Germline lookup yields CDR1 SGHRS and CDR2 YFSETQ. V lost 1 base to trimming and J lost 5 bases, with 13 bases between them. This CDR3 has 16 residues. The CDR3 loop reads CASSLTPTGNNSPLHF. The CDR3 region has the DNA TGCGCCAGCAGCTTGACCCCGACGGGAAATAATTCACCCCTCCACTTT.